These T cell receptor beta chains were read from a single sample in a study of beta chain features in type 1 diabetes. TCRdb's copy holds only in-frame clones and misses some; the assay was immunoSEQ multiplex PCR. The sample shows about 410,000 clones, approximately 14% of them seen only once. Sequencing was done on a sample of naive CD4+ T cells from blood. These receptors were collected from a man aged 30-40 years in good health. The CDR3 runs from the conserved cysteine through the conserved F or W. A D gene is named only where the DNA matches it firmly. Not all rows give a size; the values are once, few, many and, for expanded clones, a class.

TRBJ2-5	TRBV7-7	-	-	TGTGCCAGCAGTTCTACAGGGTTAGAGACCCAGTACTTC	CASSSTGLETQYF
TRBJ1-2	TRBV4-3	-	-	TGCGCCAGCAGCCATTCCCCGGCGGGTTCGGGCTACACCTTC	CASSHSPAGSGYTF
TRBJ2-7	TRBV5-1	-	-	TGCGCCAGCAGCTTGGATACAGGGTCCTCCTACGAGCAGTACTTC	CASSLDTGSSYEQYF
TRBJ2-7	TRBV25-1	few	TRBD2	TGTGCCAGCAACGCGATGTGGGGGGGAGAGCAGTACTTC	CASNAMWGGEQYF
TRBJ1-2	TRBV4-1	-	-	TGCGCCAGCAGCCAAGTAGTCCCGGGTGCAACCCCTGGCTACACCTTC	CASSQVVPGATPGYTF
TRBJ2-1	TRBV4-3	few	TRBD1	TGCGCCAGCAGCAAAGACAGGGGGAGCTACAATGAGCAGTTCTTC	CASSKDRGSYNEQFF
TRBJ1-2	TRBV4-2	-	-	TGTGCCAGCAGCCAAGATATCTATGGCTACACCTTC	CASSQDIYGYTF
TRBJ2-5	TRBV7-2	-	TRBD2	TGTGCCAGCAGCTTAGCCCCAGGGCTAGCGGGGGGGCGGGGAGAGACCCAGTACTTC	CASSLAPGLAGGRGETQYF
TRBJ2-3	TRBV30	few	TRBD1	TGTGCCTGCCCCGGACAGGGTGGAGATACGCAGTATTTT	CACPGQGGDTQYF
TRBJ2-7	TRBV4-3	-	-	TGCGCCAGCAGCCAACTACAGGGAGGTCCGGTCGAGCAGTACTTC	CASSQLQGGPVEQYF
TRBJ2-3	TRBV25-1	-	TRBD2	TGTGCCAGCAGTGAATACGGGGGGGCAAGCCTTTACACGCAGTATTTT	CASSEYGGASLYTQYF
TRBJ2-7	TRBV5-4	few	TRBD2	TGTGCCAGCAGCGCGGCGGGACTAGCGGGTACTTCCTACGAGCAGTACTTC	CASSAAGLAGTSYEQYF
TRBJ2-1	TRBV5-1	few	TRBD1	TGCGCCAGCAGCCCCCGGACAGGGGGCATCGATGAGCAGTTCTTC	CASSPRTGGIDEQFF